Detailed here is one TCR beta chain. Antigen specificity is unknown. This specimen comes from a study of T-cell memory formation after mild COVID-19. General study findings and limits: Second-wave clones reaching peak frequency on day 37 lacked confirmed SARS-CoV-2 specificity. CD4+ bias marked clones expanding day 15 to 37, unlike balanced contracting clones.

This CDR3 comprises 14 residues. The germline gives CDR1 MNHEY, CDR2 SVGAGI. Deletions cut 5 bases from V and 0 bases from J, with 10 bases between. One entry per CDR3 protein results from TCRdb running MiXCR on the 5' RACE reads. The table lists 350,000 to 450,000 distinct CDR3 sequences, roughly 26% of them singletons, with about 10% in the top ten. Sequencing was carried out using PBMCs or a T cell subset sorted from them (not recorded which). The origin of this receptor is an adult woman who had mild COVID-19 (a few samples of this study predate the infection). Cell type and time point are not known. The chain couples TRBV6-5 to TRBJ1-1; D call uncertain. This CDR3 is CASSAGRLNTEAFF. CDR3 bases: TGTGCCAGCAGTGCCGGACGGCTGAACACTGAAGCTTTCTTT.